A single sample gave rise to the 12 T cell receptor beta chains below, sequenced in a study of cytomegalovirus exposure and HLA in healthy donors. A multiplex PCR was run with 60 Vbeta primers and 13 Jbeta primers. Sequencing used immunoSEQ multiplex PCR; TCRdb keeps in-frame clones, though not all of them. The profile covers under 200,000 clones, with roughly 81% appearing a single time and roughly 13% taken by the ten largest. The sequenced sample consisted of PBMCs. Receptor source: a woman between 45 and 60 years old in good health and CMV-seronegative.

This chain joins TRBV11-2 and TRBJ2-5; the D is unclear. Trimming stripped 2 bases from V and 1 base from J, with 5 bases between. The CDR3 length is 13 residues. CDR1 is SGHAT, CDR2 FQNNGV, per germline. The CDR3 loop is CASSLNIQETQYF. As DNA, the CDR3 is TGTGCCAGCAGCTTAAACATCCAAGAGACCCAGTACTTC.

J is TRBJ1-2 and V is TRBV7-9, with D uncertain. The CDR3 loop spans 12 amino acids. V lost 8 bases to trimming and J lost 6 bases, with 13 bases between them. Looked up from germline, CDR1 is SEHNR and CDR2 is FQNEAQ (reference sequence). The CDR3, as DNA: TGTGCCAGCGCCCCGGGATCGGATGGCTACACCTTC. Its translation: CASAPGSDGYTF.

This chain joins TRBV19 and TRBJ2-2, with D possibly TRBD2 on 6 matching bases. Looked up from germline, CDR1 is LNHDA and CDR2 is SQIVND (reference sequence). Trimming removed 4 bases at V and 2 bases at J, with 17 bases between. The CDR3 runs 17 residues. The CDR3: CASSKIYRDSNTGELFF. The CDR3, as DNA: TGTGCCAGTAGTAAAATATACCGGGACTCTAACACCGGGGAGCTGTTTTTT.

V is TRBV13 and J is TRBJ2-6; a possible D gene is TRBD2 (6 bases). The CDR3 loop spans 15 amino acids. Trimming cost V 7 bases and J 4 bases, with 14 bases left between them. Germline-derived CDR1 and CDR2 are PRHDT and FYEKMQ (reference sequence). In DNA, the CDR3 is TGTGCCAGCACCCCGGGGGTCTCCGGGGCCAACGTCCTGACTTTC. This sequence encodes CASTPGVSGANVLTF.

The chain uses TRBV28 and TRBJ1-2; 9 bases map to TRBD1. The CDR3 has 14 residues. V shed 1 base and J 6 bases; nucleotides not matched to a gene: 3. Germline lookup yields CDR1 MDHEN and CDR2 SYDVKM. The chain's CDR3 is CASSLSRTGDGYTF. The CDR3 region has the DNA TGTGCCAGCAGTTTATCGAGGACAGGGGATGGCTACACCTTC.

This rearrangement joins TRBV5-1 to TRBJ1-4, with D maybe TRBD1 (5 bases). The CDR3 totals 15 residues. Germline V gene sequence: CDR1 SGHRS, CDR2 YFSETQ. V lost 4 bases to trimming and J lost 3 bases, with 13 bases between them. CDR3 region: CASSLEGGANEKLFF. CDR3 DNA sequence: TGCGCCAGCAGCCTTGAGGGAGGGGCTAATGAAAAACTGTTTTTT.

V and J are TRBV7-8 and TRBJ1-6; D gene ambiguous. In germline, CDR1 is SGHVS, CDR2 FQNEAQ. The CDR3 extends over 13 amino acids. The V and J ends lost 5 bases and 9 bases respectively, with 11 bases between them. The DNA for the CDR3 is TGTGCCAGCAGCGTCGACTGGATTTCACCCCTCCACTTT. Encoded protein: CASSVDWISPLHF.

CDR3 nucleotides: TGTGCCTGGAGTGTAGGGGGGGTCAGGGGGCCGGGGACTGAAGCTTTCTTT. It specifies CAWSVGGVRGPGTEAFF. The rearrangement joins TRBV30 to TRBJ1-1; the match to TRBD1 covers 8 bases. V trimming: 0 bases; J trimming: 5 bases; junction bases outside the gene matches: 14. CDR3 size: 17 residues. From germline, CDR1 is GTSNPN and CDR2 SVGIG (reference sequence).

The chain employs TRBV4-2 and TRBJ2-3; 11 bases line up with TRBD2. In germline, CDR1 is LGHNA, CDR2 YNFKEQ. CDR3 length equals 21 residues. After removal of 1 base from V and 5 bases from J, the junction contained 20 bases not matched to a gene. The CDR3 spells CASSQVSGFSGTSGLRDTQYF. The CDR3 DNA reads TGTGCCAGCAGCCAAGTCAGTGGTTTTAGCGGGACTAGCGGACTAAGAGATACGCAGTATTTT.

This clone came up a few times. The chain links TRBV14 to TRBJ2-4, with a weak D call TRBD2 (6 bases). This CDR3 is built from 13 residues. The V and J ends lost 1 base and 6 bases respectively, with 7 bases between them. CDR1 and CDR2 from the germline V gene are SGHDN and FVKESK. The CDR3 DNA follows: TGTGCCAGCAGCCAAGCGGGAGCAAACATTCAGTACTTC. Protein product: CASSQAGANIQYF.

This chain links TRBV2 with TRBJ1-1; tentatively, D is TRBD1 (5 bases). Trimming took 7 bases from V and 2 from J, leaving 11 bases between them. The CDR3 consists of 13 residues. Germline V gene data show CDR1 as SNHLY and CDR2 as FYNNEI. CDR3: CASKGRINTEAFF. The CDR3, as DNA: TGTGCCAGCAAGGGGCGGATAAACACTGAAGCTTTCTTT.

The chain couples TRBV28 to TRBJ2-1; TRBD1 agrees at 12 bases. Germline lookup yields CDR1 MDHEN and CDR2 SYDVKM. CDR3 length: 15 residues. Trimming cost V 8 bases and J 3 bases; bases outside gene matches: 5. CDR3 amino acids: CASHGTGGIYNEQFF. Written as DNA, the CDR3 is TGTGCCAGCCACGGGACAGGGGGCATCTACAATGAGCAGTTCTTC.